The T cell receptor beta chain under discussion was sequenced for a study of blood T cell repertoires in COVID-19. Using immunoSEQ multiplex PCR, the repertoire was profiled, and TCRdb retains in-frame clones only, with some absent. This table has more than 150,000 clones, about 83% appearing once. Per the germline V gene, CDR1 is SGHTA and CDR2 is FQGNSA. This CDR3 spans 13 amino acids. Trimming pared 4 bases from V and 5 bases from J, leaving 12 bases between. Sequenced material: peripheral blood. The chain employs TRBV7-2 and TRBJ2-7, with D tentatively TRBD1 (6 bases). This receptor was taken from a woman aged 80 or over with acute or convalescent COVID-19. The CDR3 region is CASSYQQGNEQYF. DNA of the CDR3: TGTGCCAGCAGCTACCAACAGGGTAACGAGCAGTACTTC.